One and the same sample provided the 22 T cell receptor beta chains below, sequenced in a study of blood T cell repertoires in COVID-19. Clones were read by immunoSEQ multiplex PCR, and TCRdb kept only the in-frame ones, dropping some. The data contain some 180,000 clones, roughly 84% of them singletons. Specimen: PBMCs or T cells enriched from blood (not recorded which). The source of these receptors is a woman aged 25 to 39 who had been exposed to COVID-19.

The V gene is TRBV5-1, the J gene TRBJ2-3; TRBD1 agrees at 9 bases. Germline V gene lookup returns CDR1 SGHRS and CDR2 YFSETQ. This CDR3 spans 15 amino acids. The V gene end was trimmed by 2 bases and the J gene end by 5 bases; junction bases not matched to a gene: 6. The CDR3 sequence is CASSFRDRAQDTQYF. The CDR3 region has the DNA TGCGCCAGCAGCTTCCGGGACAGGGCTCAAGATACGCAGTATTTT.

This chain links TRBV29-1 with TRBJ1-1, with 9 bases lining up with TRBD1. The CDR3 loop spans 13 amino acids. Unmatched junction bases numbered 9, after V lost 6 bases and J lost 7 bases. Germline CDR1 and CDR2: SQVTM and ANQGSEA. The CDR3 nucleotides read TGCAGCGTCTATCCGGACAGGGGTTTTGAAGCTTTCTTT. This sequence encodes CSVYPDRGFEAFF.

The chain recombines TRBV19 with TRBJ2-3; a possible D gene is TRBD2 (7 bases). V lost 6 bases to trimming and J lost 4 bases, with 20 bases between them. CDR1 and CDR2 from the germline V gene are LNHDA and SQIVND (reference sequence). The CDR3 consists of 16 residues. The CDR3 bases are TGTGCCAGTAGCCACTACCGGGGGGCCGTCGCAGATACGCAGTATTTT. Amino acid sequence: CASSHYRGAVADTQYF.

V and J are TRBV2 and TRBJ1-1, with D tentatively TRBD1 (5 bases). V was pared by 1 base and J by 3 bases, with 9 bases between. Germline lookup yields CDR1 SNHLY and CDR2 FYNNEI. The CDR3 is 14 residues long. CDR3 protein: CASSEEGSDTEAFF. The CDR3 DNA reads TGTGCCAGCAGTGAAGAGGGGTCGGACACTGAAGCTTTCTTT.

The V and J genes are TRBV7-2 and TRBJ2-3, with TRBD1 identical over 7 bases. With V trimmed by 5 bases and J by 0 bases, 2 bases remained unmatched. From germline, CDR1 is SGHTA and CDR2 FQGNSA. This CDR3 comprises 14 residues. Here the CDR3 reads CASSLQGSTDTQYF. The CDR3 nucleotides read TGTGCCAGCAGCCTACAGGGGAGCACAGATACGCAGTATTTT.

This clone was observed a few times. The CDR3, as DNA: TGTGCCAGCAGCTTGTTTCGGGGGGACTCCTATGGCTACACCTTC. It encodes CASSLFRGDSYGYTF. The chain employs TRBV5-4 and TRBJ1-2, with D possibly TRBD1 on 5 matching bases. The germline gives CDR1 SGHNT, CDR2 YYREEE (reference sequence). This CDR3 spans 15 amino acids. With 1 base removed from V and 4 bases from J, the gap between germline ends came to 14 bases.

This chain joins TRBV2 and TRBJ2-7; the match to TRBD1 covers 8 bases. V lost 4 bases, J lost 3 bases, and 8 bases stayed unmatched. Germline-derived CDR1 and CDR2 are SNHLY and FYNNEI. CDR3 length: 15 amino acids. The CDR3 DNA reads as TGTGCCAGCAGTGGGGGGACAGGACCTCTCTACGAGCAGTACTTC. This codes for CASSGGTGPLYEQYF.

The gene calls are TRBV6-1 and TRBJ1-2; D is uncertain. Germline-derived CDR1 and CDR2 are MNHNS and SASEGT. Trimming stripped 3 bases from V and 6 bases from J, with 8 bases between. The CDR3 loop spans 12 amino acids. CDR3 sequence: CASSETRNGYTF. CDR3 coding DNA: TGTGCCAGCAGTGAGACGAGGAATGGCTACACCTTC.

V usage is TRBV7-8 and J usage is TRBJ1-1, with 11 positions matching TRBD1. Per germline, CDR1 SGHVS and CDR2 FQNEAQ. The CDR3 extends over 17 amino acids. With 5 bases clipped from V and 4 bases from J, the junction kept 12 bases outside the gene matches. This CDR3 reads CASSPQGGTGGFTEAFF. Written as DNA, the CDR3 is TGTGCCAGCAGCCCACAGGGAGGGACAGGGGGATTCACTGAAGCTTTCTTT.

The chain uses TRBV4-1 and TRBJ1-1; tentative D call: TRBD1 (5 bases). Trimming stripped 3 bases from V and 0 bases from J, with 11 bases between. The CDR3 is 15 amino acids. Germline V gene lookup returns CDR1 MGHRA and CDR2 YSYEKL. CDR3 nucleotides: TGCGCCAGCAGCCATGGGGGACTCCTGAACACTGAAGCTTTCTTT. Protein sequence: CASSHGGLLNTEAFF.

In DNA, the CDR3 is TGTGCCAGCAGCTCCCCGGGGGCCTACGAGCAGTACTTC. Translating it yields CASSSPGAYEQYF. The chain employs TRBV7-9 and TRBJ2-7, with D perhaps TRBD2 (6 bases). There are 13 residues in the CDR3. Germline V gene lookup returns CDR1 SEHNR and CDR2 FQNEAQ (reference sequence). Trimming pared 4 bases from V and 2 bases from J, leaving 9 bases between.

The chain couples TRBV5-4 to TRBJ2-1, with D perhaps TRBD2 (6 bases). Trimming cost V 0 bases and J 3 bases, with 10 bases left between them. This CDR3 is 15 amino acids long. The germline CDR1 and CDR2 sequences are SGHNT and YYREEE (reference sequence). The CDR3 nucleotides read TGTGCCAGCAGCTTGGGGGACTCGAACTACAATGAGCAGTTCTTC. Its protein is CASSLGDSNYNEQFF.

This chain links TRBV5-6 with TRBJ2-7; 7 bases map to TRBD1. V trimming: 3 bases; J trimming: 0 bases; junction bases outside the gene matches: 9. Germline CDR1 SGHDT, CDR2 YYEEEE. The CDR3 contains 16 residues. Here the CDR3 reads CASSSRDREISYEQYF. CDR3 DNA sequence: TGTGCCAGCAGCTCCAGAGACAGGGAGATCTCCTACGAGCAGTACTTC.

V gene TRBV3-1 (or the pseudogene TRBV3-2) combines with J gene TRBJ1-1; a weak D match, TRBD1 (5 bases). This CDR3 spans 13 amino acids. The V end lost 3 bases, the J end lost 1 base, and 6 bases lay between the germline ends. The germline V gene has CDR1 LGHDT and CDR2 YNNKEL (reference sequence). The CDR3: CASSQGQNTEAFF. CDR3 nucleotide sequence: TGTGCCAGCAGCCAGGGGCAGAACACTGAAGCTTTCTTT.

This clone was seen a handful of times. This rearrangement joins TRBV7-9 to TRBJ1-1, with 10 nucleotides matching TRBD1. CDR3 length equals 14 residues. Losses at the gene ends were 5 bases for V and 8 bases for J; bases not matched to a gene: 8. Germline V gives CDR1 SEHNR, CDR2 FQNEAQ (reference sequence). For the CDR3, the DNA is TGTGCCAGCAGCGGGACAGGGGTAAGGGGAGAAGCTTTCTTT. Translation: CASSGTGVRGEAFF.

This clone came up a few times. The genes are TRBV10-1 and TRBJ2-1, with D perhaps matching TRBD1 (6 bases). The CDR3 totals 13 residues. Germline lookup yields CDR1 WNHNN and CDR2 SYGVQD (reference sequence). The V end was cut by 6 bases, the J end by 6 bases, with 12 bases between. This CDR3 is CASRQQGSNEQFF. CDR3 in DNA: TGCGCCAGCAGACAACAGGGCTCCAATGAGCAGTTCTTC.

This chain connects TRBV20-1 to TRBJ2-1; D call uncertain. Looked up from germline, CDR1 is DFQATT and CDR2 is SNEGSKA (reference sequence). This CDR3 comprises 14 residues. Trimming took off 3 bases at V and 3 bases at J, with 12 bases between the two ends. CDR3 in DNA: TGCAGTGCTAGTTACCTATTTAACTACAATGAGCAGTTCTTC. This translates into CSASYLFNYNEQFF.

V and J are TRBV5-6 and TRBJ2-7, with TRBD1 as a possible D gene (6 bases). Germline CDR1 reads SGHDT; CDR2 reads YYEEEE. V was pared by 0 bases and J by 2 bases, with 18 bases between. The CDR3 runs to 17 residues. The CDR3 reads CASSLAPQQGSTYEQYF. The CDR3 coding sequence is TGTGCCAGCAGCTTGGCCCCGCAACAGGGATCGACCTACGAGCAGTACTTC.

This clone was detected only once. This chain connects TRBV6-5 to TRBJ1-5; D unclear. Germline CDR1 MNHEY, CDR2 SVGAGI. V was shortened by 0 bases and J by 4 bases, with 7 bases between the two germline ends. The CDR3 covers 14 residues. CDR3 bases: TGTGCCAGCAGTTACTCCCTAAAGAATCAGCCCCAGCATTTT. Its protein product is CASSYSLKNQPQHF.

This rearrangement joins TRBV9 to TRBJ1-1, with TRBD1 identical over 11 bases. This CDR3 contains 19 residues. After removal of 6 bases from V and 3 bases from J, the junction contained 19 bases not matched to a gene. Germline lookup yields CDR1 SGDLS and CDR2 YYNGEE. CDR3 sequence: CASTPGLGQGELIYTEAFF. The CDR3 region has the DNA TGTGCCAGCACCCCAGGGTTGGGACAGGGGGAACTTATATACACTGAAGCTTTCTTT.

This chain links TRBV19 with TRBJ1-1; a weak D match, TRBD1 (6 bases). The CDR3 runs to 13 residues. In germline, CDR1 is LNHDA, CDR2 SQIVND (reference sequence). Trimming left V 10 bases short and J 9 bases short, with 21 bases between. The CDR3 DNA follows: TGTGCCACCAGGGGCTTTGGCCAAAACAAAGCTTTCTTT. Translating it yields CATRGFGQNKAFF.

This chain connects TRBV15 to TRBJ2-7, with D perhaps TRBD2 (6 bases). Germline loops: CDR1 LNHNV, CDR2 YYDKDF (reference sequence). There are 14 residues in the CDR3. Trimming pared 0 bases from V and 2 bases from J, leaving 8 bases between. DNA of the CDR3: TGTGCCACCAGCAGAGACAGGGAGGCCTACGAGCAGTACTTC. This translates into CATSRDREAYEQYF.